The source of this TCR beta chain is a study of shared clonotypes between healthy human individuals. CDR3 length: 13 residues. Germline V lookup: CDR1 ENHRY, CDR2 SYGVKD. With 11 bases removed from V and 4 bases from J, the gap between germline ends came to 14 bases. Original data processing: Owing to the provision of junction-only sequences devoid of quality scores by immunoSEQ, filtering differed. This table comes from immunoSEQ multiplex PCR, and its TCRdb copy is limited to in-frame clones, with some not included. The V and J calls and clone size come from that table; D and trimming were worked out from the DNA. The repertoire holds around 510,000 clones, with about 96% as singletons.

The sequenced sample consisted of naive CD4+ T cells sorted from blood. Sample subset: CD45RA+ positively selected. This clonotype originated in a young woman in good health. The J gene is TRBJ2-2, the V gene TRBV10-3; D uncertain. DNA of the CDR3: TGTGCCCACCGCCCGGTTGTCACCGGGGAGCTGTTTTTT. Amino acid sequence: CAHRPVVTGELFF.